This T cell receptor (beta chain) was identified during a study of brain T cells in children with intractable seizures. Measured with immunoSEQ multiplex PCR; TCRdb has only the in-frame clones, and not every one. The data contain 110,000 or so clones, 90% to 95% of them seen just once; the ten biggest clones take up approximately 3.9%. Surgery cases with the highest brain T cell transcript signatures were chosen for sequencing. Pre-surgery treatment included at least one anti-epileptic drug. Remarks on this clone: Its antigen is unidentified.

Study results and caveats: Pre- and post-surgery blood differed in depth, so pre-surgery absences may be undersampling.

The CDR3 consists of 16 residues. Germline lookup yields CDR1 ENHRY and CDR2 SYGVKD. Trimming took 3 bases from V and 2 from J; bases not matched to a gene: 7. The source material was peripheral blood, sampled at surgery. J is TRBJ2-3 and V is TRBV10-3, with 8 positions matching TRBD1. This clonotype was sampled from a boy in the first two years of life with hemimegalencephaly and intractable seizures. The CDR3 nucleotides are TGTGCCATCAGTGATCCGACAGGGGAGGCCACAGATACGCAGTATTTT. Encoded protein: CAISDPTGEATDTQYF.